The present TCR beta chain was sequenced within a study of shared clonotypes between healthy human individuals. Whole-study findings and limits: The authors sampled blood alone, and tissue repertoires likely differ. Clonotypes that were shared across a handful of donors made up roughly 5% of naive CD4 clonotypes.

This CDR3 comprises 18 residues. The germline gives CDR1 MNHNS, CDR2 SASEGT. V gave up 3 bases and J gave up 0 bases, with 19 bases separating them. CD4+ cells underwent separation, giving CD45RA+ naive and CD45RA-negative memory subsets. About this clone: Its matching antigen is unknown.

Original processing notes: Junction-only sequences without quality scores were provided by ImmunoSEQ, so filtering was different. Sequenced by immunoSEQ multiplex PCR; TCRdb stores in-frame clones only, minus some. The V and J calls and the clone size are those of that table, but D and trimming were determined from the DNA. The sample contains millions of clones, around nine tenths of which appear only once. The material sequenced was naive CD4+ T cells sorted from blood. Subset meaning: CD45RA+ positively selected. The sequence was obtained from a young man in good health. The chain links TRBV6-1 to TRBJ2-3, with D maybe TRBD1 (5 bases). This CDR3 is CASSDAGPYYTSTDTQYF. DNA of the CDR3: TGTGCCAGCAGTGACGCAGGGCCCTATTATACTAGCACAGATACGCAGTATTTT.